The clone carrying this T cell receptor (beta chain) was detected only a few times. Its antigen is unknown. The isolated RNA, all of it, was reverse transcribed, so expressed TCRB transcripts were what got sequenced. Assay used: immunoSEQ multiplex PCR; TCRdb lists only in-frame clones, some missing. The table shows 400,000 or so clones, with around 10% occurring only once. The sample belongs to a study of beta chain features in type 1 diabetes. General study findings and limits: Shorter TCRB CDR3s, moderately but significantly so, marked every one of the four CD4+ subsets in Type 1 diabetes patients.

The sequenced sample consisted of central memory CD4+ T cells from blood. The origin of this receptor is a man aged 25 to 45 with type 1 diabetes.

CDR3 sequence reads: CAIGVSQETQYF. The CDR3 DNA sequence: TGTGCCATCGGTGTCAGCCAAGAGACCCAGTACTTC. V gene TRBV6-5 combines with J gene TRBJ2-5; D unclear. The germline CDR1 and CDR2 sequences are MNHEY and SVGAGI. There are 12 residues in the CDR3. V was clipped by 10 bases and J by 1 base, with 10 bases between them.